This entry features one TCR beta chain sequence. This sample was included in a study of blood T cell repertoires in COVID-19. Trimming removed 0 bases from V and 2 bases from J, with 8 bases in between. The CDR3 has 15 amino acids. In germline, CDR1 is LGHNA, CDR2 YSLEER. Sequenced by immunoSEQ multiplex PCR; TCRdb stores in-frame clones only, minus some. The profile covers approximately 220,000 clones, with roughly nine tenths appearing a single time and 2.2% taken by the ten largest. The TCR originated in a woman between 45 and 60 years old with acute or convalescent COVID-19. Sequenced material: peripheral blood. The chain has TRBV4-3 and TRBJ2-1; D may be TRBD1 (5 bases). CDR3 in amino acids: CASSQDRAPYNEQFF. The DNA for the CDR3 is TGCGCCAGCAGCCAAGACAGGGCGCCCTACAATGAGCAGTTCTTC.